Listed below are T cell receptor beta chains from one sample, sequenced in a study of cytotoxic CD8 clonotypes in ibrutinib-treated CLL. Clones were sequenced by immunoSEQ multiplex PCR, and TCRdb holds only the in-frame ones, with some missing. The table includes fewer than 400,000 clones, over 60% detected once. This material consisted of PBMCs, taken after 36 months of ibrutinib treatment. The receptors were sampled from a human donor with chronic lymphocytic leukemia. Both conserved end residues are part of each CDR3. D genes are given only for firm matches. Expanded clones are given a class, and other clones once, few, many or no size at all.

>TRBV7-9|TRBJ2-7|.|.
TGTGCCAGCAGCCTCAGGGAAAGCGAGCAGTACTTC
CASSLRESEQYF
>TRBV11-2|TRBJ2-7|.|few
TGTGCCAGCAGCGTTACCTACGAGCAGTACTTC
CASSVTYEQYF
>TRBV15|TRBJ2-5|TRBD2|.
TGTGCCACCAGCCGCGGGACTAGCGGCCAAGAGACCCAGTACTTC
CATSRGTSGQETQYF
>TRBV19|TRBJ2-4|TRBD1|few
TGTGCCAGTAGTATACAGGGGGCCCTCAAAAACATTCAGTACTTC
CASSIQGALKNIQYF
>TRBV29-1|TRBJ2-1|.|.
TGCAGCGGGACGGGGACCTACAATGAGCAGTTCTTC
CSGTGTYNEQFF
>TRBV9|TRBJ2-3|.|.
TGTGCCAGCAGCGTACCTACAGCAGATACGCAGTATTTT
CASSVPTADTQYF
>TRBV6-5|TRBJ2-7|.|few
TGTGCCAGCAAAGGGGTTTACGAGCAGTACTTC
CASKGVYEQYF
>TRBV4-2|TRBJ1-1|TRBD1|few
TGTGCCAGCAGCCACGACCGAACAGGGGGCACTGAAGCTTTCTTT
CASSHDRTGGTEAFF
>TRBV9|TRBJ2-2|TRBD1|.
TGTGCCAGCAGCGTAGTGGGACAGGGGGCTGGAACCGGGGAGCTGTTTTTT
CASSVVGQGAGTGELFF
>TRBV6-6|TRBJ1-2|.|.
TGTGCCAGCAGTTACCTCGGGGTTGGTGCCTATGGCTACACCTTC
CASSYLGVGAYGYTF
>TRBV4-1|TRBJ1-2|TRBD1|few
TGCGCCAGCAGCCAAGAAATTGGGACAGTATATGGCTACACCTTC
CASSQEIGTVYGYTF
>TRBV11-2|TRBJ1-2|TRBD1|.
TGTGCCAGCAGCTTATATCGGGACAGGCCATATGGCTACACCTTC
CASSLYRDRPYGYTF
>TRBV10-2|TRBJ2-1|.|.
TGCGCCAGCAGTGCTACAGGAGGGGCATCCTACAATGAGCAGTTCTTC
CASSATGGASYNEQFF
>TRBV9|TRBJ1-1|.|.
TGTGCCAGCAGCGTAGAAGGGACCATGAACACTGAAGCTTTCTTT
CASSVEGTMNTEAFF
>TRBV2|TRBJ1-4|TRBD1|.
TGTGCCAGCAAAATTGACAGGGAGAGAGGTGAAAAACTGTTTTTT
CASKIDRERGEKLFF
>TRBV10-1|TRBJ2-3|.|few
TGCGCCAGCAGCTTCGGGGGGCCCACAGATACGCAGTATTTT
CASSFGGPTDTQYF
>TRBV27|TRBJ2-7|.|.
TGTGCCAGCAGTTTATCGATCGTACCCGGCTACGAGCAGTACTTC
CASSLSIVPGYEQYF
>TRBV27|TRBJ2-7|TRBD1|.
TGTGCCAGCAGTTTACAGGCCAGGGGGTTCTACGAGCAGTACTTC
CASSLQARGFYEQYF
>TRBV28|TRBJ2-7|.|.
TGTGCCAGCACAGGCCCAGGACGCTACGAGCAGTACTTC
CASTGPGRYEQYF
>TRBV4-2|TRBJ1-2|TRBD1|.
TGTGCCAGCAGCCCAGGGGGACAGACTAACTATGGCTACACCTTC
CASSPGGQTNYGYTF
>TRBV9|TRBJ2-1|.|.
TGTGCCAGCAGCCCCCGAGGACGGGAAAACCCCTACAATGAGCAGTTCTTC
CASSPRGRENPYNEQFF
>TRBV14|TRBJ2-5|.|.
TGTGCCAGCAGTCAATATCCTGACGGGACCCAGTACTTC
CASSQYPDGTQYF
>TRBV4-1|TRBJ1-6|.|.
TGCGCCAGCAGCCAAAGCGGGACCCAGGAGGGAAATTCACCCCTCCACTTT
CASSQSGTQEGNSPLHF
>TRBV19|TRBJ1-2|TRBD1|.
TGTGCCAGTAGCTGGGGACAGGGGGCTTATGGCTACACCTTC
CASSWGQGAYGYTF
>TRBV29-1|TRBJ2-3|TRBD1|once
TGCAGCGTTGAAAAAGGGACAGGGGCTCTGCAGGCGCAGTATTTT
CSVEKGTGALQAQYF
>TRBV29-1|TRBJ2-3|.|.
TGCAGCGTTGAAGCCGGGACCCCCACAGATACGCAGTATTTT
CSVEAGTPTDTQYF
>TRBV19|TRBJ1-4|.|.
TGTGCCAGCCTAGACTCTCGTGGGGATTCCAAACTGTTTTTT
CASLDSRGDSKLFF
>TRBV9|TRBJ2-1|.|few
TGTGCCAGCAGCGTAGGGTTGGGGACCGAGCAGTTCTTC
CASSVGLGTEQFF
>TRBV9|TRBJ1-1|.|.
TGTGCCAGCAGCGTAGTGGGGGTGCTAACTGAAGCTTTCTTT
CASSVVGVLTEAFF
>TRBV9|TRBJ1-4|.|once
TGTGCCAGCAGCGTAGAGAACGGCGAAAAACTGTTTTTT
CASSVENGEKLFF
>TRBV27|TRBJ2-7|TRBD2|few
TGTGCCAGCAGCCTCCGGGGACTAGCCTACGAGCAGTACTTC
CASSLRGLAYEQYF
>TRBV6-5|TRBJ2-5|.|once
TGTGCCAGCAGGGGGACACGCCAAGAGACCCAGTACTTC
CASRGTRQETQYF
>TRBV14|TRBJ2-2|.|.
TGTGCCAGCAGCCAAGTACGCGCGAACACCGGGGAGCTGTTTTTT
CASSQVRANTGELFF
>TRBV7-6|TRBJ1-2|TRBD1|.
TGTGCCAGCAGCCCCAGGGCGGGACAGGGGGCTGGCGGCTACACCTTC
CASSPRAGQGAGGYTF
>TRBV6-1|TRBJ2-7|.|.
TGTGCCAGCACCCGAAGTATAAACTACTACGAGCAGTACTTC
CASTRSINYYEQYF
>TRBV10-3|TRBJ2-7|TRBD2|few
TGTGCCATCAGTCCTAGCGGCTCCTACGAGCAGTACTTC
CAISPSGSYEQYF
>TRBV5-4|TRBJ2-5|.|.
TGTGCCAGCAGCTGGGGAGGAATGGGGACCCAGTACTTC
CASSWGGMGTQYF
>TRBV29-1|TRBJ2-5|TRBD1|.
TGCAGCGTTGAGTATTACAGGGGGGCGTTGAAGGAAGAGACCCAGTACTTC
CSVEYYRGALKEETQYF
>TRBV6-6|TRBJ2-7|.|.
TGTGCCAGCAGTTACGATGCAACCTATAGCCCCTACGAGCAGTACTTC
CASSYDATYSPYEQYF
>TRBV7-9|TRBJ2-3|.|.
TGTGCCAGCAGCTTAGCGGTGGGCTTCGGGTCGACAGATACGCAGTATTTT
CASSLAVGFGSTDTQYF
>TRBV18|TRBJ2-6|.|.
TGTGCCAGCTCACCCATCCCGCTTACAGGTACTATTTTGTCTGGGGCCAACGTCCTGACTTTC
CASSPIPLTGTILSGANVLTF
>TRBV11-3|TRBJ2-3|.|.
TGTGCCAGCAGCCGCAGTGTGGCAGATACGCAGTATTTT
CASSRSVADTQYF
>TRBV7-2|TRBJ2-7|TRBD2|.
TGTGCCAGCAGTTATGGGCTAGCGGGGTTTGGGGAGCAGTACTTC
CASSYGLAGFGEQYF
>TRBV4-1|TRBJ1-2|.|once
TGCGCCAGCAGCCCAGGCCGGGACAACCACTATGGCTACACCTTC
CASSPGRDNHYGYTF
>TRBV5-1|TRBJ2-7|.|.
TGCGCCAGCAGCGGCGGGACAAGCTACGAGCAGTACTTC
CASSGGTSYEQYF
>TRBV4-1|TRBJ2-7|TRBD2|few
TGCGCCAGCAGCCAAGATCGGGGCGGGAGAGGCTACGAGCAGTACTTC
CASSQDRGGRGYEQYF
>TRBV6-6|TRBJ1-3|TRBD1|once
TGTGCCACCATAGACAGGGGAGGTCCGGGAAACACCATATATTTT
CATIDRGGPGNTIYF
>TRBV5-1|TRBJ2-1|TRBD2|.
TGCGCCAGCAGCTTTAGCGGGAATTTCAATGAGCAGTTCTTC
CASSFSGNFNEQFF
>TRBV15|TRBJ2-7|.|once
TGTGCCACCAGCAGTCGGGTAAAGGCCTACGAGCAGTACTTC
CATSSRVKAYEQYF
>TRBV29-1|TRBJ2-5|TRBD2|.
TGCAGCGTCTCAAAATACGCCCGGGGCTTAATAGGGGAGGGGGAGACCCAGTACTTC
CSVSKYARGLIGEGETQYF
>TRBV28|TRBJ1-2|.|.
TGTGCCAGCAGTTTCCCGACCGGCACAAGGACTGGCTACACCTTC
CASSFPTGTRTGYTF